This entry features one T cell receptor beta chain sequence. Methods used by the authors: Amplified reference gene primers provided the basis for estimating nucleated cell counts. Libraries were prepared by immunoSEQ multiplex PCR; TCRdb keeps only in-frame clonotypes and omits some of them. D and trimming were read from the DNA, whereas the V and J calls and clone size are those reported in that table. Of around 300,000 clones listed, almost 90% are singletons. These data belong to a study of blood T cell repertoires in COVID-19. Study as a whole: Sites in the United States, Italy and Spain provided acute and convalescent COVID-19 samples.

Germline assignment: CDR1 LNHDA and CDR2 SQIVND (reference sequence). Trimming stripped 4 bases from V and 2 bases from J, with 20 bases between. The CDR3 extends over 17 amino acids. This study enrolled people aged about 18 to 100 from about two dozen US geographic areas. Participants' own reports of clinical history determined their cohort assignment. The chain has TRBV19 and TRBJ1-1, with a weak D call TRBD1 (6 bases). The TCR comes from a woman aged 18-29 years with acute COVID-19. Sequencing was carried out using PBMCs or T cells enriched from blood (not recorded which). CDR3: CASSNPKRTALNTEAFF. CDR3 bases: TGTGCCAGTAGTAACCCCAAACGGACAGCCCTTAACACTGAAGCTTTCTTT.